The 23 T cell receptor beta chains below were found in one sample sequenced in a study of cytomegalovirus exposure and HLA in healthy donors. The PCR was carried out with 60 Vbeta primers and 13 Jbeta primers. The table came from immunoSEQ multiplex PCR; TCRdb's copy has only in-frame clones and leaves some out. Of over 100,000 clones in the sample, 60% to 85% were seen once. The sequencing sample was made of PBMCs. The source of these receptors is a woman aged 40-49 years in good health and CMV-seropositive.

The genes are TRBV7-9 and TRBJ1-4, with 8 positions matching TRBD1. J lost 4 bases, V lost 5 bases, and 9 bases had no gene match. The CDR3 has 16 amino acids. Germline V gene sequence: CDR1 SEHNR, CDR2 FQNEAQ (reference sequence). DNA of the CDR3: TGTGCCAGCAGCAGAGGACAGGGAGTCGATAATGAAAAACTGTTTTTT. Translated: CASSRGQGVDNEKLFF. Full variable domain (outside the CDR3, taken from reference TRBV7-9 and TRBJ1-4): DTGVSQNPRHKITKRGQNVTFRCDPISEHNRLYWYRQTLGQGPEFLTYFQNEAQLEKSRLLSDRFSAERPKGSFSTLEIQRTEQGDSAMYLCASSRGQGVDNEKLFFGSGTQLSVL.

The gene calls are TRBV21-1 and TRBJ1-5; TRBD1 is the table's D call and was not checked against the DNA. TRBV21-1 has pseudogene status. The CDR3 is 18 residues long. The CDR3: CASSKNVQGLSDNQPQHF. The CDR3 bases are TGTGCCAGCAGCAAAAACGTCCAGGGGTTGAGCGACAATCAGCCCCAGCATTTT.

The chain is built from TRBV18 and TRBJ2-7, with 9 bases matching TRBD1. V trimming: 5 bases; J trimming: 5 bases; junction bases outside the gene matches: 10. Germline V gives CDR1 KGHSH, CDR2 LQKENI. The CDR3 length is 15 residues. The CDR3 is CASSSTGGPRDEQYF. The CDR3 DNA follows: TGTGCCAGCTCATCTACAGGGGGCCCCAGAGACGAGCAGTACTTC. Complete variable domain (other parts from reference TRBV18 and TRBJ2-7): NAGVMQNPRHLVRRRGQEARLRCSPMKGHSHVYWYRQLPEEGLKFMVYLQKENIIDESGMPKERFSAEFPKEGPSILRIQQVVRGDSAAYFCASSSTGGPRDEQYFGPGTRLTVT.

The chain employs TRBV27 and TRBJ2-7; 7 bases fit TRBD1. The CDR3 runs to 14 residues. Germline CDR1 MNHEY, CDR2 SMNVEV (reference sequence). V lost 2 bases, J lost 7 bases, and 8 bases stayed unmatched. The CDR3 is CASSLRDRRKEQYF. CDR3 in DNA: TGTGCCAGCAGTTTAAGGGACAGAAGGAAAGAGCAGTACTTC.

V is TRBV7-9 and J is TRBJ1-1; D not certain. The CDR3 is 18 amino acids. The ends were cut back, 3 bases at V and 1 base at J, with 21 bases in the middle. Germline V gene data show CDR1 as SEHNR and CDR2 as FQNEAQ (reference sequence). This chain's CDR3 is CASSLDLYDWRKNTEAFF. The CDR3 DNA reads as TGTGCCAGCAGCTTGGATCTATATGATTGGAGAAAGAACACTGAAGCTTTCTTT.

CDR3: CASSLFERYGYTF. CDR3 bases: TGTGCCAGCAGCTTATTCGAGCGGTATGGCTACACCTTC. The rearrangement joins TRBV7-2 to TRBJ1-2; D gene unclear. The germline V and J ends were trimmed by 2 bases and 5 bases, with 9 bases remaining between them. This CDR3 contains 13 residues. The germline V gene has CDR1 SGHTA and CDR2 FQGNSA.

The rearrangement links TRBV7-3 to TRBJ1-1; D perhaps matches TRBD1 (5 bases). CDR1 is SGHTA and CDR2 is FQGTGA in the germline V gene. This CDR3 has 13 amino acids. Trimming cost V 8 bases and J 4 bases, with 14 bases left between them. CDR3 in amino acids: CASSPGGGTEAFF. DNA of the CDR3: TGTGCCAGCTCTCCGGGGGGGGGCACTGAAGCTTTCTTT.

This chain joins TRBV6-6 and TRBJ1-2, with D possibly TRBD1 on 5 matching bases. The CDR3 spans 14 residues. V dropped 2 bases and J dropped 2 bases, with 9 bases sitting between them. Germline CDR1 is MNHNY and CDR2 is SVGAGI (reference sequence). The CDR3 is CASSYGTGNYGYTF. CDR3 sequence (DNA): TGTGCCAGCAGTTACGGTACAGGAAACTATGGCTACACCTTC.

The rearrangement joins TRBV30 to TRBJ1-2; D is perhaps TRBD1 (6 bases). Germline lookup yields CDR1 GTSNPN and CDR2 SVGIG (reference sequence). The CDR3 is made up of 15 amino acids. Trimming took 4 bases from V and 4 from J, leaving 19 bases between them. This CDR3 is CAWTILGGGAYGYTF. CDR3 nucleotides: TGTGCCTGGACTATACTCGGCGGGGGGGCCTATGGCTACACCTTC.

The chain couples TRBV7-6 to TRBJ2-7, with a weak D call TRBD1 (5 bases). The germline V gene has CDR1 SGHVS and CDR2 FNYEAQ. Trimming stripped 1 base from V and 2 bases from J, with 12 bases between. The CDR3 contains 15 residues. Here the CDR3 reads CASSLGQLPAYEQYF. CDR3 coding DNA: TGTGCCAGCAGCTTAGGACAGCTACCAGCCTACGAGCAGTACTTC. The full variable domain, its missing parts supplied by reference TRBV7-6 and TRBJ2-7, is GAGVSQSPRYKVTKRGQDVALRCDPISGHVSLYWYRQALGQGPEFLTYFNYEAQQDKSGLPNDRFSAERPEGSISTLTIQRTEQRDSAMYRCASSLGQLPAYEQYFGPGTRLTVT.

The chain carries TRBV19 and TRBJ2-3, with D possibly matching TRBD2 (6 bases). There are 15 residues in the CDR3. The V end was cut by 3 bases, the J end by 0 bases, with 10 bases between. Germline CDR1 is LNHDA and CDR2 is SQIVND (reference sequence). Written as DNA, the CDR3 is TGTGCCAGTAGTATTTGGGGGGTTAGCACAGATACGCAGTATTTT. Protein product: CASSIWGVSTDTQYF.

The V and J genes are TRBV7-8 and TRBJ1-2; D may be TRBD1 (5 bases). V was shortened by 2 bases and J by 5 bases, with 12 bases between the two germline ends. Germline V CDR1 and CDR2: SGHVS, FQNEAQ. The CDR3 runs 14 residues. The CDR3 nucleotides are TGTGCCAGCAGCTTAATCACGGACACTTATGGCTACACCTTC. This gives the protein CASSLITDTYGYTF.

The DNA of the CDR3 is TGTGCCAGCAGTTTTTCCGGGACAGCAAATGAAAAACTGTTTTTT. Its translation is CASSFSGTANEKLFF. J is TRBJ1-4 and V is TRBV6-5; 7 nucleotides align to TRBD1. CDR3 size: 15 residues. Trimming at V came to 4 bases and at J to 5 bases, leaving 7 bases not matched to a gene. Germline CDR1 is MNHEY and CDR2 is SVGAGI.

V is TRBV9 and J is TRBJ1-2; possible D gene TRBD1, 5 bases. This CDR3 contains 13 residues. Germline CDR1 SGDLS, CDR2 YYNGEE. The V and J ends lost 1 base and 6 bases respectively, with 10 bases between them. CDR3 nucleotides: TGTGCCAGCAGCGTAATGGAGGGACATGGCTACACCTTC. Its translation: CASSVMEGHGYTF.

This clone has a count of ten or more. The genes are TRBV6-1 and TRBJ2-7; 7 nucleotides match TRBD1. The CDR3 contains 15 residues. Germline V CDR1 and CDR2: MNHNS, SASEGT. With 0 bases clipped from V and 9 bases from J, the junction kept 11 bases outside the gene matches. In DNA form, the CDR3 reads TGTGCCAGCAGTGAAGCCACAGGGGCCCTTCCAGGGCAGTACTTC. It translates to CASSEATGALPGQYF.

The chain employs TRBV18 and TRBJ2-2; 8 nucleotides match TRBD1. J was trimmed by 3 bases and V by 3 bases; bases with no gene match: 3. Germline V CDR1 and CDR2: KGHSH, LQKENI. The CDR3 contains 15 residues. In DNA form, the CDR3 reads TGTGCCAGCTCACCGACAGGGGTTGACACCGGGGAGCTGTTTTTT. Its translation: CASSPTGVDTGELFF.

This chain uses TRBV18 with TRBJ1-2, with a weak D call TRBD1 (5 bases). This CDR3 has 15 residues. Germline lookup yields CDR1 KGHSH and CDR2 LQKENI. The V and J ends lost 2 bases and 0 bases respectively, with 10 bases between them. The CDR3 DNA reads TGTGCCAGCTCACCAGGGGCAGAGTCTAACTATGGCTACACCTTC. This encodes CASSPGAESNYGYTF.

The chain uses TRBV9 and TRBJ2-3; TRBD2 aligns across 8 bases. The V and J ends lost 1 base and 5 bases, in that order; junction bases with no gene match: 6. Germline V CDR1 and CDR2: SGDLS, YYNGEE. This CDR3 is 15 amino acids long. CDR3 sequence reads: CASSVSSGGLDTQYF. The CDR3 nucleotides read TGTGCCAGCAGCGTATCTTCGGGGGGGCTAGATACGCAGTATTTT.

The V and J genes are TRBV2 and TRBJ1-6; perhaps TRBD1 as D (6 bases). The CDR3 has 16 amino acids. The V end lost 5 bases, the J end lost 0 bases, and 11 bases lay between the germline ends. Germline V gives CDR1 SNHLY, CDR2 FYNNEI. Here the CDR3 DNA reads TGTGCCAGCAGTTTGGACAGAAGCTCCTATAATTCACCCCTCCACTTT. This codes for CASSLDRSSYNSPLHF.

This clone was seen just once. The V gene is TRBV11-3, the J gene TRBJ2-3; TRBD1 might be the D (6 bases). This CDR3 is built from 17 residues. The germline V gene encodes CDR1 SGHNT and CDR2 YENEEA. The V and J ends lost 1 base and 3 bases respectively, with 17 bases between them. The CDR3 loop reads CASSLGGWGHRTDTQYF. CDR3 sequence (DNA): TGTGCCAGCAGCTTAGGAGGCTGGGGGCATCGGACAGATACGCAGTATTTT.

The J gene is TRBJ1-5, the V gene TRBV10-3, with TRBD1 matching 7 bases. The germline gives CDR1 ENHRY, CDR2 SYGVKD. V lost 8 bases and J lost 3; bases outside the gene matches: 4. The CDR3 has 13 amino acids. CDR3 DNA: TGTGCCATCGGCAGGGGGGCCAATCAGCCCCAGCATTTT. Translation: CAIGRGANQPQHF.

CDR3 nucleotides: TGTGCCAGTAGCCGCAGGGTTATGGGGCTTGAAAAACTGTTTTTT. It is translated as CASSRRVMGLEKLFF. The chain has TRBV19 and TRBJ1-4; TRBD1 might be the D (5 bases). Between the trimmed V and J ends, which lost 6 bases and 7 bases, there was a span of 18 bases. There are 15 residues in the CDR3. Germline CDR1 LNHDA, CDR2 SQIVND (reference sequence).

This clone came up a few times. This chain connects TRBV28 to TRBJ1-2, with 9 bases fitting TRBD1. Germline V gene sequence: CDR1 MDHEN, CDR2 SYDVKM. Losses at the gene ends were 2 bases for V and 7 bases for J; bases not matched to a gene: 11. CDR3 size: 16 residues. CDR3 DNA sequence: TGTGCCAGCAGTTTACCCGGCAAAACAGGGGGCTTTGGCTACACCTTC. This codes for CASSLPGKTGGFGYTF.